Presented here are 19 T cell receptor beta chains from one specimen sequenced in a study of blood T cell repertoires in COVID-19 (dated by TCRdb to 2019 to 2021). The library was built by means of the immunoSEQ multiplex PCR assay. TCRdb took over this immuneACCESS table, retaining in-frame rearrangements with V and J assigned. Such tables are incomplete; in checked studies, under half of the missing clones stem from an unresolved V gene, and the remainder is unexplained. The sample profile shows roughly 500,000 clones; 70% to 90% of them were found once. The top ten clones comprise 1.5% to 2% of the sample. Sequencing input: PBMCs or T cells enriched from blood (not recorded which). The source of these receptors is a woman aged 35 to 49 who had recovered from COVID-19.

The V and J genes are TRBV5-5 and TRBJ2-1; the D is unclear. In germline, CDR1 is SGHKS, CDR2 YYEKEE (reference sequence). V was shortened by 0 bases and J by 2 bases, with 9 bases between the two germline ends. The CDR3 is made up of 15 amino acids. CDR3 coding DNA: TGTGCCAGCAGCTTGGCAATCGCTACCTACAATGAGCAGTTCTTC. The encoded protein is CASSLAIATYNEQFF. The entire variable domain, with the rest obtained from reference TRBV5-5 and TRBJ2-1, is as follows: DAGVTQSPTHLIKTRGQQVTLRCSPISGHKSVSWYQQVLGQGPQFIFQYYEKEERGRGNFPDRFSARQFPNYSSELNVNALLLGDSALYLCASSLAIATYNEQFFGPGTRLTVL.

V gene TRBV18 combines with J gene TRBJ2-1; D is ambiguous. This CDR3 spans 14 amino acids. CDR1 KGHSH and CDR2 LQKENI come from the germline V gene. V shed 2 bases and J shed 0 bases, with 5 bases lying between them. CDR3 sequence: CASSPFLSYNEQFF. In nucleotides, the CDR3 is TGTGCCAGCTCACCATTCCTCTCCTACAATGAGCAGTTCTTC.

The chain recombines TRBV12-3 or TRBV12-4 with TRBJ1-5; a possible D gene is TRBD1 (5 bases). The CDR3 spans 13 residues. Trimming shortened V by 2 bases and J by 12 bases, and 14 bases separated the two germline ends. The CDR3 protein is CASSLTSEGLQHF. The CDR3 nucleotides read TGTGCCAGCAGTTTAACCTCGGAGGGACTCCAGCATTTT.

This rearrangement joins TRBV25-1 to TRBJ1-4, with D maybe TRBD1 (5 bases). Looked up from germline, CDR1 is MGHDK and CDR2 is SYGVNS. Trimming removed 2 bases from V and 7 bases from J, with 14 bases in between. This CDR3 region has 15 residues. The CDR3 here is CASSESQGGAEKLFF. The DNA for the CDR3 is TGTGCCAGCAGTGAAAGCCAGGGCGGTGCTGAAAAACTGTTTTTT. The full variable domain, in which reference TRBV25-1 and TRBJ1-4 provide the parts outside the CDR3, is EADIYQTPRYLVIGTGKKITLECSQTMGHDKMYWYQQDPGMELHLIHYSYGVNSTEKGDLSSESTVSRIRTEHFPLTLESARPSHTSQYLCASSESQGGAEKLFFGSGTQLSVL.

V gene TRBV6-5 combines with J gene TRBJ2-1, with 7 bases that match TRBD2. The CDR3 consists of 15 residues. The J segment lost 5 bases and the V segment lost 4 bases, leaving 8 bases of the junction unmatched. Germline loops: CDR1 MNHEY, CDR2 SVGAGI. In nucleotides, the CDR3 is TGTGCCAGCAGTTTCAGGGAGGGAGTCAACAATGAGCAGTTCTTC. Encoded protein: CASSFREGVNNEQFF.

CDR3: CASSLPGAVNTEAFF. Here the CDR3 DNA reads TGTGCCAGCAGCTTGCCAGGGGCCGTGAACACTGAAGCTTTCTTT. The gene calls are TRBV5-8 and TRBJ1-1, with D possibly matching TRBD1 (6 bases). CDR1 and CDR2 (germline): SGHTS, YDEGEE. Between the trimmed V and J ends, which lost 1 base and 0 bases, there was a span of 10 bases. This CDR3 is 15 amino acids long.

The V and J genes are TRBV4-3 and TRBJ1-4, with TRBD1 matching 12 bases. The CDR3 runs 15 residues. Germline values: CDR1 LGHNA, CDR2 YSLEER. V lost 1 base and J lost 10; bases outside the gene matches: 4. DNA for the CDR3: TGCGCCAGCAGCCAAGGGGACAGGGGGCAGGGAAAACTGTTTTTT. Encoded protein: CASSQGDRGQGKLFF.

The rearrangement joins TRBV6-2 or TRBV6-3 to TRBJ1-2; 10 positions match TRBD1. Trimming took 1 base from V and 3 from J; bases not matched to a gene: 5. The germline V gene encodes CDR1 MNHEY and CDR2 SVGEGT. The CDR3 has 16 residues. CDR3 sequence: CASSYLVTGGDYGYTF. As DNA, the CDR3 is TGTGCCAGCAGTTACTTGGTGACAGGGGGCGACTATGGCTACACCTTC.

In its sample, this clone was seen a few times. J is TRBJ2-2 and V is TRBV7-9, with D maybe TRBD1 (6 bases). Trimming pared 4 bases from V and 6 bases from J, leaving 15 bases between. Germline V lookup: CDR1 SEHNR, CDR2 FQNEAQ (reference sequence). The CDR3 has 15 amino acids. The CDR3 DNA reads as TGTGCCAGCAGCTCGTACAGGGTACGGGCCGGGGAGCTGTTTTTT. This codes for CASSSYRVRAGELFF.

The gene calls are TRBV11-3 and TRBJ2-1; TRBD1 aligns across 7 bases. The CDR3 has 15 residues. V lost 5 bases to trimming and J lost 8 bases; unmatched junction nucleotides: 12. Germline CDR1 and CDR2: SGHNT and YENEEA. CDR3 DNA: TGTGCCAGCAGCGTACGGGACAGTTCGTGGGATGAGCAGTTCTTC. It encodes CASSVRDSSWDEQFF.

This rearrangement joins TRBV6-2 or TRBV6-3 to TRBJ2-3, with no clear D. The CDR3 runs to 12 residues. Germline assignment: CDR1 MNHEY and CDR2 SVGEGT. V was clipped by 5 bases and J by 2 bases, with 5 bases between them. In DNA form, the CDR3 reads TGTGCCAGCAGTCCCAACACAGATACGCAGTATTTT. This sequence encodes CASSPNTDTQYF.

This clone was recorded only once. The chain couples TRBV4-3 to TRBJ2-1, with 11 positions matching TRBD2. The CDR3 runs to 17 residues. Germline V gives CDR1 LGHNA, CDR2 YSLEER. Trimming took 4 bases from V and 8 from J; bases not matched to a gene: 13. The CDR3 DNA is TGCGCCAGCAGCCCACTCTACGTGCTAGCGGGAGGTGATGAGCAGTTCTTC. It codes for CASSPLYVLAGGDEQFF.

V and J are TRBV10-2 and TRBJ2-2; D remains unclear. CDR3 length: 14 amino acids. Germline assignment: CDR1 WSHSY and CDR2 SAAADI. The V and J ends lost 8 bases and 0 bases respectively, with 10 bases between them. The CDR3 coding sequence is TGCGCCAGCGCCGCGCCCGCGAACACCGGGGAGCTGTTTTTT. Residues: CASAAPANTGELFF.

The chain links TRBV27 to TRBJ1-5; unclear D gene. Between the trimmed V and J ends, which lost 3 bases and 3 bases, there was a span of 9 bases. The germline gives CDR1 MNHEY, CDR2 SMNVEV (reference sequence). This CDR3 spans 14 amino acids. As DNA, the CDR3 is TGTGCCAGCAGTTTTGGAGCTCCCAATCAGCCCCAGCATTTT. Its translation is CASSFGAPNQPQHF.

This chain uses TRBV4-2 with TRBJ1-1, with 7 bases that match TRBD1. The CDR3 has 16 residues. Germline CDR1 and CDR2: LGHNA and YNFKEQ. V shed 1 base and J 10 bases; nucleotides not matched to a gene: 15. In DNA form, the CDR3 reads TGTGCCAGCAGCCAAGGTGAAAGGGGGCTCCTTCGGGGAGCTTTCTTT. Translated, it gives CASSQGERGLLRGAFF.

V is TRBV20-1 and J is TRBJ1-1; a weak D match, TRBD1 (5 bases). CDR1 and CDR2 (germline): DFQATT, SNEGSKA (reference sequence). The CDR3 covers 11 residues. V gave up 4 bases and J gave up 6 bases, with 9 bases separating them. CDR3 sequence (DNA): TGCAGTGCTAACGGGGGGGCTGAAGCTTTCTTT. This gives the protein CSANGGAEAFF.

The chain is built from TRBV21-1 and TRBJ1-1. TRBV21-1 is described as a pseudogene. The CDR3 runs to 18 residues. The CDR3 loop is CASSKSETRRAENTEAFF. For the CDR3, the DNA is TGTGCCAGCAGCAAAAGCGAGACACGGAGGGCAGAAAACACTGAAGCTTTCTTT.

The chain joins TRBV4-1 to TRBJ2-3, with D perhaps matching TRBD2 (5 bases). CDR1 MGHRA and CDR2 YSYEKL come from the germline V gene. The ends were cut back, 4 bases at V and 6 bases at J, with 11 bases in the middle. This CDR3 spans 13 amino acids. The CDR3 DNA sequence: TGCGCCAGCAGCCCCCCTGGGAGCGATACGCAGTATTTT. Amino acid sequence: CASSPPGSDTQYF.

This clone was picked up one time. The V call is TRBV29-1, the J call TRBJ2-7; D call uncertain. Germline CDR1 is SQVTM and CDR2 is ANQGSEA. The ends were cut back, 3 bases at V and 2 bases at J, with 8 bases in the middle. This CDR3 has 12 residues. DNA for the CDR3: TGCAGCGTTGAGGCCTCCACCTACGAGCAGTACTTC. It yields the protein CSVEASTYEQYF.